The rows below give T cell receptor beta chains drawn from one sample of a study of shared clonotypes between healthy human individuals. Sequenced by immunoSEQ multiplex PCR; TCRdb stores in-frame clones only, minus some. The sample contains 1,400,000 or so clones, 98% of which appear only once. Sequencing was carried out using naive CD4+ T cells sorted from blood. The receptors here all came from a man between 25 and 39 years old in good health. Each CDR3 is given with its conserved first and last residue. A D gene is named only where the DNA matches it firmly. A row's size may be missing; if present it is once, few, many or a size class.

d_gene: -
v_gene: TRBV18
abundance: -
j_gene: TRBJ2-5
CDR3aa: CASSPATGPQETQYF
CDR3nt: TGTGCCAGCTCACCCGCGACAGGCCCCCAAGAGACCCAGTACTTC

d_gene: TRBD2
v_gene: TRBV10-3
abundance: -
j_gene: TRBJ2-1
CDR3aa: CANSGTHNEQFF
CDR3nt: TGTGCCAATAGCGGGACTCACAATGAGCAGTTCTTC

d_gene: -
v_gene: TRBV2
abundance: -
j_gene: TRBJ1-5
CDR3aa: CAIADSHSNQPQHF
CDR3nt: TGTGCCATTGCGGACAGTCATAGCAATCAGCCCCAGCATTTT

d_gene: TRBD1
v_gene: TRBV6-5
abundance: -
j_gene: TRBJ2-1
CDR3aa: CASRLGQNNEQFF
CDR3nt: TGTGCCAGCAGATTGGGACAGAACAATGAGCAGTTCTTC

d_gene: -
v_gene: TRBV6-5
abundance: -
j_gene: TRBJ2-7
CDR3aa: CASPQRRTYEQYF
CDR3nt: TGTGCCAGCCCCCAGCGGCGGACCTACGAGCAGTACTTC

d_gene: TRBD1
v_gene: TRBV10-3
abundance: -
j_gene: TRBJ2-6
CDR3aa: CAISDRGLTGANVLTF
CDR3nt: TGTGCCATCAGTGACAGGGGGCTCACTGGGGCCAACGTCCTGACTTTC

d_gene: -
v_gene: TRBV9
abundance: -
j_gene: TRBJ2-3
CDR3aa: CASSGGSTDTQYF
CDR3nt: TGTGCCAGCAGCGGGGGGTCGACAGATACGCAGTATTTT

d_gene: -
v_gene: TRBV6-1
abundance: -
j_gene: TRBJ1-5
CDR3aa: CASSEIGGRNNQPQHF
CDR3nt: TGTGCCAGCAGTGAAATCGGGGGGCGCAACAATCAGCCCCAGCATTTT

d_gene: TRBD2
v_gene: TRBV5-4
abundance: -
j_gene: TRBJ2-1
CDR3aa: CASSSPGGAGNAFF
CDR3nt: TGTGCCAGCAGCTCTCCCGGGGGAGCGGGAAACGCGTTCTTC

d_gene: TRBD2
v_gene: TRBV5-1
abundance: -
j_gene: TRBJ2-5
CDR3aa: CASSLYAQREFKTQYF
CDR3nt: TGCGCCAGCAGCTTGTATGCTCAGCGGGAGTTTAAGACCCAGTACTTC

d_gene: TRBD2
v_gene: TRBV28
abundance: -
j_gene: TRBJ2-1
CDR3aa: CASSSGGSSSYNEQFF
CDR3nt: TGTGCCAGCAGTTCGGGCGGGAGTAGCTCCTACAATGAGCAGTTCTTC

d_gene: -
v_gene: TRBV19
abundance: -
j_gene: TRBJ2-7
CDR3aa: CASSRQVSSYEQYF
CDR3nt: TGTGCCAGTAGCCGACAGGTGAGCTCCTACGAGCAGTACTTC

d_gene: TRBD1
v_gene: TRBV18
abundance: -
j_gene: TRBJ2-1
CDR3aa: CASSEDRENYNEQFF
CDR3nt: TGTGCCAGCTCCGAGGACAGGGAAAACTACAATGAGCAGTTCTTC

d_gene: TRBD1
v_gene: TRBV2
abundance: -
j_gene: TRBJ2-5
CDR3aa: CASSPFRGGGETQYF
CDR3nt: TGTGCCAGCAGTCCTTTTCGAGGGGGCGGAGAGACCCAGTACTTC

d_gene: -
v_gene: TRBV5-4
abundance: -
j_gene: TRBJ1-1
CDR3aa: CASMGGGKNTEAFF
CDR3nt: TGTGCCAGCATGGGGGGCGGGAAGAACACTGAAGCTTTCTTT

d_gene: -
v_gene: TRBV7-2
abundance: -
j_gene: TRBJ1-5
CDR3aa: CASSLAVSSNQPQHF
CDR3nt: TGTGCCAGCAGCTTAGCCGTCTCTAGCAATCAGCCCCAGCATTTT

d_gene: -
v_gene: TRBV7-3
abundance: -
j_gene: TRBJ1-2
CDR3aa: CASSPTRAGFATGGYTF
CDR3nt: TGTGCCAGCAGCCCCACACGAGCGGGCTTTGCAACGGGCGGCTACACCTTC

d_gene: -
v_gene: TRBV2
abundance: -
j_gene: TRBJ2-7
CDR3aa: CASSTYEQYF
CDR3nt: TGTGCCAGTTCGACCTACGAGCAGTACTTC

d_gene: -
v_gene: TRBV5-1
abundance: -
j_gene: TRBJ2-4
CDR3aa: CASSLGAGSNIQYF
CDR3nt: TGCGCCAGCAGCTTGGGGGCAGGTTCGAACATTCAGTACTTC

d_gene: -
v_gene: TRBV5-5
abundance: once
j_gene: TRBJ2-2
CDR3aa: CASSSRSNTGELFF
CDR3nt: TGTGCCAGCAGCTCCAGATCCAACACCGGGGAGCTGTTTTTT

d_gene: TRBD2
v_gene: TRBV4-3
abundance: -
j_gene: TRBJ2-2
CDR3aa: CASSQDSGITGELFF
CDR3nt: TGCGCCAGCAGCCAAGATAGCGGGATCACCGGGGAGCTGTTTTTT

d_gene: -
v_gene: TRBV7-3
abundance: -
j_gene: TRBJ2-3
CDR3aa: CASTPGDADTQYF
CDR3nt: TGTGCCAGCACCCCAGGCGATGCAGATACGCAGTATTTT

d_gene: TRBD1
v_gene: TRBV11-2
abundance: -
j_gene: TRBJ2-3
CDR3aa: CASSVPRGRTDTQYF
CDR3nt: TGTGCCAGCAGCGTCCCCAGGGGGCGGACAGATACGCAGTATTTT

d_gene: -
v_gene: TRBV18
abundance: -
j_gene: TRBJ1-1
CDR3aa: CASSLNFFGPNTEAFF
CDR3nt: TGTGCCAGCTCACTTAATTTTTTTGGGCCAAACACTGAAGCTTTCTTT

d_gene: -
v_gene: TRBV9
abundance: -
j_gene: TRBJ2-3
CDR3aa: CASSVVLATDTQYF
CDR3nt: TGTGCCAGCAGCGTAGTCCTAGCGACAGATACGCAGTATTTT

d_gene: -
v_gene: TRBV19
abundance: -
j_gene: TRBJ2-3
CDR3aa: CASSMGVASADTQYF
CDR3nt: TGTGCCAGTAGTATGGGTGTAGCCAGCGCAGATACGCAGTATTTT

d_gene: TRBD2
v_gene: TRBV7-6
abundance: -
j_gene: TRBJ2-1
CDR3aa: CASSSTSGPAYNEQFF
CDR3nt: TGTGCCAGCAGCTCAACTAGCGGTCCCGCTTACAATGAGCAGTTCTTC

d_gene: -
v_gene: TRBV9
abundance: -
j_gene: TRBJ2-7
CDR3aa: CASSVGYGSVEQYF
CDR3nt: TGTGCCAGCAGCGTAGGTTACGGGAGTGTCGAGCAGTACTTC

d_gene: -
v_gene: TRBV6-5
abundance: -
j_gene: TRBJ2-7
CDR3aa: CASSSQGRGIAEQYF
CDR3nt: TGTGCCAGCAGTTCTCAGGGGCGCGGAATCGCCGAGCAGTACTTC

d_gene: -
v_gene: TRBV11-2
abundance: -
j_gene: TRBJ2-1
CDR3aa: CASSLKNEQFF
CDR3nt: TGTGCCAGCAGCTTAAAGAATGAGCAGTTCTTC

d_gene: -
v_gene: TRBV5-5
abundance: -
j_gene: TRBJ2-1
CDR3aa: CASSFAQVTYNEQFF
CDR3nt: TGTGCCAGCAGCTTTGCACAGGTCACCTACAATGAGCAGTTCTTC

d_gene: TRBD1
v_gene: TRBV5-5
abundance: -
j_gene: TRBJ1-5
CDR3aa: CASSPGTANNQPQHF
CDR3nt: TGTGCCAGCAGCCCGGGGACAGCGAACAATCAGCCCCAGCATTTT

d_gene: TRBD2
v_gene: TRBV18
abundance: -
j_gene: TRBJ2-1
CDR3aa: CASSPLGTSATNEQFF
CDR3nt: TGTGCCAGCTCACCCCTTGGGACTAGCGCAACCAATGAGCAGTTCTTC

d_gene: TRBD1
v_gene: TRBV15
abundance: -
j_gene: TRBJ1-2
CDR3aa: CATSRDRGSYGYTF
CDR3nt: TGTGCCACCAGCAGGGACAGGGGAAGCTATGGCTACACCTTC

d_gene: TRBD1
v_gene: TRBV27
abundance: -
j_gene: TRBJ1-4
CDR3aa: CASRRTGDEKLFF
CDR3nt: TGTGCCAGCAGGAGGACAGGTGATGAAAAACTGTTTTTT

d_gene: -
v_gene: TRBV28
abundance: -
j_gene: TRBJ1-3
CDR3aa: CASSALGGTGNTIYF
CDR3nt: TGTGCCAGCAGTGCCTTGGGGGGAACTGGAAACACCATATATTTT

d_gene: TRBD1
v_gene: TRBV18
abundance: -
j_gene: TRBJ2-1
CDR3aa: CASSPLGTGLNEQFF
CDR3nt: TGTGCCAGCTCACCACTCGGGACAGGGCTGAATGAGCAGTTCTTC

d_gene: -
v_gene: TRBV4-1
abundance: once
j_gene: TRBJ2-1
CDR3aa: CASSQDLGFEQFF
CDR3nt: TGCGCCAGCAGCCAAGATTTGGGGTTTGAGCAGTTCTTC

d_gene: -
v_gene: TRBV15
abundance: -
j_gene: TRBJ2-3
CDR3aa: CATSTPSGFEGADTQYF
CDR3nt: TGTGCCACCAGCACGCCTAGCGGATTCGAGGGGGCAGATACGCAGTATTTT

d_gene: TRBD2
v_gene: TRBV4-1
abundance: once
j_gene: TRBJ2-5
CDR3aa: CASSLYSGNQETQYF
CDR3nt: TGCGCCAGCTCCCTATATAGCGGGAACCAAGAGACCCAGTACTTC

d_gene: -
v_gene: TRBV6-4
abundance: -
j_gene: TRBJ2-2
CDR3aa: CASSALGPTGELFF
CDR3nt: TGTGCCAGCAGTGCCTTGGGGCCCACCGGGGAGCTGTTTTTT

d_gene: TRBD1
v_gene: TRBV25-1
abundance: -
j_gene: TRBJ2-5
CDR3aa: CASSDSGQGRAVGQYF
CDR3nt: TGTGCCAGCAGTGATTCGGGACAGGGAAGGGCCGTGGGTCAGTACTTC

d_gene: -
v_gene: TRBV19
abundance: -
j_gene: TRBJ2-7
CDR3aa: CASIGIGGEQYF
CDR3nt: TGTGCCAGTATCGGAATCGGCGGCGAGCAGTACTTC

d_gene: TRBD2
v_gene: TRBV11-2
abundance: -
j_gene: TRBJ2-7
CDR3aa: CASSWTSDYEQYF
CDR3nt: TGTGCCAGCAGCTGGACTAGCGACTACGAGCAGTACTTC

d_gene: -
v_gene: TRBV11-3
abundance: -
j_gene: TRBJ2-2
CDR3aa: CASSLRPLGELFF
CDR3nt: TGTGCCAGCAGCCTCCGACCCCTCGGGGAGCTGTTTTTT

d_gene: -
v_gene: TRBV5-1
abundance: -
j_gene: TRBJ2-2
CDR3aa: CASSFRDTGELFF
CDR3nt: TGCGCCAGCAGCTTTCGGGACACCGGGGAGCTGTTTTTT

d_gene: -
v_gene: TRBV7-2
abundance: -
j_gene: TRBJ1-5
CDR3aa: CASSLELRRNQPQHF
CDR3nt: TGTGCCAGCAGCTTAGAGTTAAGGAGGAATCAGCCCCAGCATTTT

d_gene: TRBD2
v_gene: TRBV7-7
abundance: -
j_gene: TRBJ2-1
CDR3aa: CASSLTLAGAQFF
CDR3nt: TGTGCTAGCAGCTTAACCCTAGCGGGTGCACAGTTCTTC

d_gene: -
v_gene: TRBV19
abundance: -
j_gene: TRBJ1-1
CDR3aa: CASSIGGAGTEAFF
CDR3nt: TGTGCCAGTAGTATCGGGGGGGCCGGAACTGAAGCTTTCTTT

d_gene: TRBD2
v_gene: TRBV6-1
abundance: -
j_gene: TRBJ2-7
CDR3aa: CASSAASGRVYEQYF
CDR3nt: TGTGCCAGCAGTGCGGCTAGCGGGAGGGTCTACGAGCAGTACTTC

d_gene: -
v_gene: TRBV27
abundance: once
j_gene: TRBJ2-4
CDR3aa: CASSCPRPTWTSRGKNIQYF
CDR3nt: TGTGCCAGCAGTTGCCCCCGACCGACGTGGACATCCCGAGGCAAAAACATTCAGTACTTC

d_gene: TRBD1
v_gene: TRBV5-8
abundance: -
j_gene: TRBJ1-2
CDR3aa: CASRAAGGVYGYTF
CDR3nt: TGTGCCAGCAGGGCGGCAGGGGGAGTGTATGGCTACACCTTC

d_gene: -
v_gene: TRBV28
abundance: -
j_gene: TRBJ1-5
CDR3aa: CASERGFQPQHF
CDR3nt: TGTGCCAGCGAACGGGGGTTCCAGCCCCAGCATTTT

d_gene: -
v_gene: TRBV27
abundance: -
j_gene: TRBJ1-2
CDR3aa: CASKPPSPPGRKSERYGYTF
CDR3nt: TGTGCCAGCAAACCCCCATCCCCCCCGGGACGTAAAAGTGAACGGTATGGCTACACCTTC

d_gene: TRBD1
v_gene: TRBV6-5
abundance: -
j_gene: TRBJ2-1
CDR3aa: CASSYSSGQGHNEQFF
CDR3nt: TGTGCCAGCAGTTATTCTTCCGGACAGGGCCACAATGAGCAGTTCTTC